This T cell receptor (beta chain) was identified during a study of blood T cell repertoires in COVID-19. Study-level background: Sources were T cells, B-cell-depleted T cells, or PBMCs; the material itself was cDNA or gDNA.

This CDR3 comprises 16 residues. Germline-derived CDR1 and CDR2 are SGHVS and FQNEAQ. J lost 5 bases, V lost 1 base, and 10 bases had no gene match. Sequenced by immunoSEQ multiplex PCR; TCRdb stores in-frame clones only, minus some. Counted here are roughly 150,000 clones, roughly nine tenths occurring once; the ten biggest clones make up 15%. This clone was seen a handful of times. The sequence was obtained from a woman in her thirties or forties with acute or convalescent COVID-19. The V gene is TRBV7-8, the J gene TRBJ2-5; 7 positions agree with TRBD1. Sequenced sample: peripheral blood. CDR3 region: CASSLDLDRPRETQYF. CDR3 coding DNA: TGTGCCAGCAGCTTAGACCTGGACAGGCCCCGCGAGACCCAGTACTTC.